This T cell receptor beta chain is from a study of radiation and T cells in renal cell carcinoma. Study results and limitations: No pretreatment tumor biopsies were available for baseline clonotypes. Top tumor clonotypes rose in blood 2 weeks post-radiation, then contracted.

To note about this clone: Its matching antigen is unknown.

Libraries were prepared by immunoSEQ multiplex PCR; TCRdb keeps only in-frame clonotypes and omits some of them. The table shows about 130,000 clones, with around 89% occurring only once. Trimming pared 4 bases from V and 2 bases from J, leaving 9 bases between. Germline V lookup: CDR1 SGDLS, CDR2 YYNGEE. This CDR3 has 13 residues. Time point denoted: blood 2 weeks post-SBRT. Treatment denoted: 15 Gy SBRT to primary tumor, nephrectomy 4 weeks later. This renal cell carcinoma was of the clear cell type. Sample: blood, taken from a patient whose treatment included radiotherapy and nephrectomy. The rearrangement joins TRBV9 to TRBJ1-2; D is ambiguous. This sequence originates from a woman in her seventies with renal cell carcinoma. CDR3 loop: CASSREGNYGYTF. As DNA, the CDR3 is TGTGCCAGCAGCCGGGAGGGCAACTATGGCTACACCTTC. The complete variable domain, with remaining parts taken from reference TRBV9 and TRBJ1-2, reads DSGVTQTPKHLITATGQRVTLRCSPRSGDLSVYWYQQSLDQGLQFLIQYYNGEERAKGNILERFSAQQFPDLHSELNLSSLELGDSALYFCASSREGNYGYTFGSGTRLTVV.